This TCR beta chain originates from a study of cytomegalovirus exposure and HLA in healthy donors. Study-wide results and caveats: Rarity marked most TCR sequences, yet some public TCRs occurred in many donors. The investigators catalogued 164 TCR beta chains as cytomegalovirus-associated.

Only in-frame clones appear in the TCRdb table, and some are missing; sequencing was by immunoSEQ multiplex PCR. This repertoire shows more than 300,000 clones, 86% found once; its top ten account for under 0.95%. As to this clone: No antigen is known for it.

Germline lookup yields CDR1 ENHRY and CDR2 SYGVKD. There are 12 residues in the CDR3. V was pared by 6 bases and J by 4 bases, with 1 base of the junction left unmatched. The source of this sequence is a woman between 18 and 29 years old in good health and CMV-seronegative. This chain uses TRBV10-3 with TRBJ2-3, with 7 bases identical to TRBD1. Sequencing input: PBMCs. The CDR3 DNA is TGTGCCATCAGCCAGGGGGCAGATACGCAGTATTTT. This sequence encodes CAISQGADTQYF.